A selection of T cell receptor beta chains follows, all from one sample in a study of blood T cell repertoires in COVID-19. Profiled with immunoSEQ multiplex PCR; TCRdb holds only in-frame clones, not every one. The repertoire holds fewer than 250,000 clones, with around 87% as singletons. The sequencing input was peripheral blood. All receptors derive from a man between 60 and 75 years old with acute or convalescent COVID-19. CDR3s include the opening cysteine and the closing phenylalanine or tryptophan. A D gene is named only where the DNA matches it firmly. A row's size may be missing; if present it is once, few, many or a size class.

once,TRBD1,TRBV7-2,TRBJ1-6,TGTGCCAGCAGCGGACCCCGGGACAGCGAGACCTATAATTCACCCCTCCACTTT,CASSGPRDSETYNSPLHF
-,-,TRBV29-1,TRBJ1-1,TGCAGCTCGGGTCCCCGGTTGAACACTGAAGCTTTCTTT,CSSGPRLNTEAFF
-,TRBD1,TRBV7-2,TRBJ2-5,TGTGCCAGCAGCTTGGGACAGGGGAGGGTGGCCCAGTACTTC,CASSLGQGRVAQYF
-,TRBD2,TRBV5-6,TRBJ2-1,TGTGCCAGCAGCTTGGGAGCGCTAGCGGTCCCGAGCTCCTACAATGAGCAGTTCTTC,CASSLGALAVPSSYNEQFF
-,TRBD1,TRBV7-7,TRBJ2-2,TGTGCCAGCAGCTTAGAGTTACAGGGGGGACGCACCGGGGAGCTGTTTTTT,CASSLELQGGRTGELFF
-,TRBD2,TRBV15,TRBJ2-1,TGTGCCACCAGCAGGTGGACTAGCGGGGGCCTGGGGGAGCAGTTCTTC,CATSRWTSGGLGEQFF
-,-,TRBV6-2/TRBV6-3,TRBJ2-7,TGTGCCAGCAGTTCTCTGAGGCAGCTAAGCTCCTACGAGCAGTACTTC,CASSSLRQLSSYEQYF
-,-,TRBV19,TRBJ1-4,TGTGCCAGTAGTGCCCGCCGCGGAAGTGAAAAACTGTTTTTT,CASSARRGSEKLFF
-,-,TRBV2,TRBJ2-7,TGTGCCAGCAGTTCCCAACGGGGATACTACGAGCAGTACTTC,CASSSQRGYYEQYF
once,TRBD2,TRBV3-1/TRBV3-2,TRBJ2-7,TGTGCCAGCAGCCAAGGGGGACTAGCGGGGCCCTCCTACGAGCAGTACTTC,CASSQGGLAGPSYEQYF
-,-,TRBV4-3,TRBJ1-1,TGCGCCAGCAGCCAAGGGCAGGGGCCGAACACTGAAGCTTTCTTT,CASSQGQGPNTEAFF
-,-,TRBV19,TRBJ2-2,TGTGCCAGTAGTATAGGGACAGCCGTGGGCGGGGAGCTGTTTTTT,CASSIGTAVGGELFF
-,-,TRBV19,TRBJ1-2,TGTGCCAGTAGTATGCAGGCTGCTAACTATGGCTACACCTTC,CASSMQAANYGYTF
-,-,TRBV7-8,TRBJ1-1,TGTGCCAGCAGCTTAGCGACTCCGAACACTGAAGCTTTCTTT,CASSLATPNTEAFF
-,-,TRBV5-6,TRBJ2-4,TGTGCCAGCAGCTTGGACAGCACCTTAGCCAAAAACATTCAGTACTTC,CASSLDSTLAKNIQYF
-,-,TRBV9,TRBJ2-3,TGTGCCAGCAGCGGCCCAGGGGCAGGGGATACGCAGTATTTT,CASSGPGAGDTQYF
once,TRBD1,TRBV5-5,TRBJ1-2,TGTGCCAGCAGCCAGTTGGGACAGGGGCCCCTTGGCTACACCTTC,CASSQLGQGPLGYTF
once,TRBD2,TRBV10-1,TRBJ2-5,TGCGCCAGCCGAGACCTAGCGGGGGGGAGAGAGACCCAGTACTTC,CASRDLAGGRETQYF
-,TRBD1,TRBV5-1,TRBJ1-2,TGCGCCAGCAGCTTGGTTGGGACAGTCGACTATGGCTACACCTTC,CASSLVGTVDYGYTF
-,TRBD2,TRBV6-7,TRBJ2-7,TGTGCCAGCAGCAAAGGGGGACTAGCGGGGGCTTCCTACGAGCAGTACTTC,CASSKGGLAGASYEQYF
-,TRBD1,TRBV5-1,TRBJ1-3,TGCGCCAGCAGCTTGTTGGGACAGGACTCTGGAAACACCATATATTTT,CASSLLGQDSGNTIYF
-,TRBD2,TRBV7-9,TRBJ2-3,TGTGCCAGCAGCAACTATCGGACTAGCGTCAGCACAGATACGCAGTATTTT,CASSNYRTSVSTDTQYF
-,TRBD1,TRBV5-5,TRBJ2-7,TGTGCCAGCAGCTTGGTGTGGACAGGGGTCCACGAGCAGTACTTC,CASSLVWTGVHEQYF
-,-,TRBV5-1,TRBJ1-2,TGCGCCAGCAGCTTGGCCCAGGGAATAAACCTTAGTTATGGCTACACCTTC,CASSLAQGINLSYGYTF